The entry below describes one T cell receptor beta chain. Original data processing: Estimates of nucleated cell counts were drawn from the amplification of reference gene primers. The assay was immunoSEQ multiplex PCR, and TCRdb's table has in-frame clones only and misses some. The V and J calls and clone size come from that table; D and trimming were worked out from the DNA. The sample lists 200,000 to 300,000 clones, approximately 83% occurring once. The CDR3 contains 15 residues. Germline assignment: CDR1 KGHDR and CDR2 SFDVKD. V was pared by 4 bases and J by 7 bases, with 7 bases of the junction left unmatched. These data originate in a study of blood T cell repertoires in COVID-19.

The receptor was isolated from a woman aged 40 to 50 with acute COVID-19. The sequenced material came from PBMCs or T cells enriched from blood (not recorded which). The V call is TRBV24-1, the J call TRBJ2-1, with 9 bases fitting TRBD1. CDR3 sequence (DNA): TGTGCCACCAGTGACCCGGGACAGGGTTGGAATGAGCAGTTCTTC. This translates into CATSDPGQGWNEQFF.